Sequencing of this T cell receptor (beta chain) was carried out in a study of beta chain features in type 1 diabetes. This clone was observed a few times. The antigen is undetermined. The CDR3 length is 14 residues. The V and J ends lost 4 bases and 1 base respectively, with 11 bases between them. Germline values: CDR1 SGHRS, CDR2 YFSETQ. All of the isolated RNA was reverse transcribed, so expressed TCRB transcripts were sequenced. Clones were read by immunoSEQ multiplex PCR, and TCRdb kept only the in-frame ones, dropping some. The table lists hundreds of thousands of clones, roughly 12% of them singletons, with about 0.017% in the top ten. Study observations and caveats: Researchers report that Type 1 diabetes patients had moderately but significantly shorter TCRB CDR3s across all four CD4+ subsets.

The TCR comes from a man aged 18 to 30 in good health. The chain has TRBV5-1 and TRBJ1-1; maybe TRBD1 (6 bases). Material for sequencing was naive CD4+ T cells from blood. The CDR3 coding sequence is TGCGCCAGCAGCCTGCAGGGGACGAACACTGAAGCTTTCTTT. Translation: CASSLQGTNTEAFF.